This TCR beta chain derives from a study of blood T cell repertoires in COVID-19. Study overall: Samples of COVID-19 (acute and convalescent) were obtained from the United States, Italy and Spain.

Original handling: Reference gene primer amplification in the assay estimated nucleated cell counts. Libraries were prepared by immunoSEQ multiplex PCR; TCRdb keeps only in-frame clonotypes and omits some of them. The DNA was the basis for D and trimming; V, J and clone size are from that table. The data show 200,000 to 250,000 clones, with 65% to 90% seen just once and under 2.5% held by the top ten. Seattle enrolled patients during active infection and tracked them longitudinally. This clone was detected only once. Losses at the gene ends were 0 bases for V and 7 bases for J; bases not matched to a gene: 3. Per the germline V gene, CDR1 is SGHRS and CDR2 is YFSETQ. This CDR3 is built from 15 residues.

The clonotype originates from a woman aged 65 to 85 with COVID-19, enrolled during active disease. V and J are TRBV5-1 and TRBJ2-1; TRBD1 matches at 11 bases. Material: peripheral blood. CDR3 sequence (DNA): TGCGCCAGCAGCTTGGGGGACAGGGGGATGAATGAGCAGTTCTTC. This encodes CASSLGDRGMNEQFF.